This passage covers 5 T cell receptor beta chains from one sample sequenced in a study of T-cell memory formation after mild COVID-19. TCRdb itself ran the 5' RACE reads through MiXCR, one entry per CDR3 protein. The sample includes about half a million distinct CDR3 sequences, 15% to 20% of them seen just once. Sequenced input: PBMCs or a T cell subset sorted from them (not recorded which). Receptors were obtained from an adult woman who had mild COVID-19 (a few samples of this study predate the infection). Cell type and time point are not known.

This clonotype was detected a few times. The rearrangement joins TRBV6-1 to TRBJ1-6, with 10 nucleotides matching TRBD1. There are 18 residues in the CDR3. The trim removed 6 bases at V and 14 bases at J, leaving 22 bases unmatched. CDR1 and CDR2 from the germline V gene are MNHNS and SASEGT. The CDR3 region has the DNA TGTGCCAGCAGACCCGGGACAGGGGACCTCAGGGTAGCGGTGGCCCTCCACTTT. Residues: CASRPGTGDLRVAVALHF.

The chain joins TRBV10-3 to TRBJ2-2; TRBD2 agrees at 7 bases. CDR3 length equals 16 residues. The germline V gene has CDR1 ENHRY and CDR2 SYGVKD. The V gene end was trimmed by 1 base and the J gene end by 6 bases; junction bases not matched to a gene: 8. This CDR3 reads CAISEYAGEESGELFF. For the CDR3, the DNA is TGTGCCATCAGTGAGTACGCGGGAGAGGAATCCGGGGAGCTGTTTTTT.

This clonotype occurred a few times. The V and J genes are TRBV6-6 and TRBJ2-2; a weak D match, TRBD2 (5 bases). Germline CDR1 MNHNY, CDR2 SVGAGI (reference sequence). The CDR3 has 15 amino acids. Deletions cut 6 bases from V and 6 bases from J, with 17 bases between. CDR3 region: CASRPGRGSSGELFF. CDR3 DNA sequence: TGTGCCAGCAGACCCGGTAGAGGGTCTTCCGGGGAGCTGTTTTTT.

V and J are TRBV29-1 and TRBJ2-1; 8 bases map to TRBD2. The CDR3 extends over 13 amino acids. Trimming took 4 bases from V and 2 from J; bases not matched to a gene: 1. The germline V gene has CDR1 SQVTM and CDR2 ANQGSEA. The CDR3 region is CSVGSGAYNEQFF. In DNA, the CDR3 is TGCAGCGTTGGTAGCGGGGCCTACAATGAGCAGTTCTTC.

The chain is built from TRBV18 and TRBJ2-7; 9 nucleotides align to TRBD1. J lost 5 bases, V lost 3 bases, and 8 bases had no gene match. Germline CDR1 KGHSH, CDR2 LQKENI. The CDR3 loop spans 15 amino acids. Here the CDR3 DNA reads TGTGCCAGCTCACCTCAGGGACAGGGTAATCACGAGCAGTACTTC. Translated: CASSPQGQGNHEQYF.